This T cell receptor (beta chain) was retrieved from a study of shared clonotypes between healthy human individuals (dated by TCRdb to 2020 to 2021). For the wider study: A few men and a couple of women, aged 18 to 49 years, made up the cohort. To estimate repertoire size and how much clonotypes are shared between individuals, the study performed deep sequencing of blood TCR repertoires from about five healthy adults. Libraries were prepared and TCR repertoires were sequenced by different laboratories using diverse techniques, in order to increase sequencing depth and limit assay-specific biases. Per donor, leukapheresis produced somewhere between about 0.94 and 10 billion PBMCs. For each donor, CD4 naive and CD4 memory were each given three plates, CD8 naive was given two plates, and CD8 memory was given one plate. Paper-wide results and their limitations: The small number of donors limited the genetic and exposure-history diversity represented. Across a handful of donors, 5% to 6% of naive CD4, roughly 3.3% of naive CD8, around 2.5% of memory CD4, and 0.3% to 0.45% of memory CD8 clonotypes were shared. Only blood was sampled, and tissue TCR repertoires likely differ from those in blood. Estimated clonotype richness was generally larger for naive than for memory subsets. Based on pairwise subsampling, the degree of clonotype sharing among donors was expected to be affected by sequencing depth. Incomplete sequencing was indicated by rarefaction of sorted-subset datasets, despite the large sequencing depth. Clonotypes shared by all four sorted-subset donors showed higher generation probabilities than non-shared clonotypes.

From its cysteine to its phenylalanine, the CDR3 spans 15 amino acids. The retained sequence is limited to the CDR3, 45 bases, with the frame set at the first base. Clipping removes 6 bases from V and 1 base from J, with 7 as the unmatched junction base count. Based on the germline V gene, the CDR1 and CDR2 sequences are KGHSH and LQKENI. For the CD8 naive samples, CD45RO-negative cells were positively selected for CCR7, yielding a CD45RA+CCR7+ population from which TemRA cells were excluded. Healthy HIV-negative adults with no recently reported acute infections or vaccinations were included as donors. Every donor was a Caucasian adult living in Nashville, Tennessee, USA. Blood was obtained by leukapheresis, after which PBMCs were separated by Ficoll-Histopaque density gradient centrifugation and cryopreserved in liquid nitrogen vapor phase. Purity and quantity of every magnetically sorted T cell population were checked by analytical flow cytometry. From each sorted fraction, genomic DNA was isolated and quantified by UV absorbance on a Nanodrop 2000c.

Using the deep immunoSEQ assay, multiplex PCR amplified TCR CDR3 regions from genomic DNA. For each cell subset, the extracted genomic DNA was distributed evenly across all wells of several immunoSEQ 96-well plates, and each plate served as one replicate. For sorted subsets, 200 to 250 ng of genomic DNA, equivalent to around 30,000 T cell genomes, went into each replicate PCR. The purified libraries were quantified using a Qubit 3.0 fluorometer, sized with a Bioanalyzer 2100, and then quantified again using the KAPA Library Quantification kit. Each immunoSEQ 96-well plate was sequenced on its own single-read 150-cycle Illumina NextSeq 550 flow cell. Concerning the study's data processing: Because the immunoSEQ output included only junctional sequences and no quality scores, the filtering could not be the same as the filtering used for full-length reads. To assign V/J genes and CDR3, sequences were annotated using PyIR, a Python wrapper for IgBLAST v1.9, with IMGT germline references. Reads with weak V/J assignments (E-value above 1e-6), missing CDR3, stop codons, out-of-frame junctions, or ambiguous translated residues were removed. V3J clonotypes were defined as sequences sharing an identical inferred V gene, J gene, and CDR3 amino acid sequence. The percentage overlap between two repertoires was calculated by dividing the number of shared unique clonotypes by the size of the smaller repertoire. RTK rarefaction, the Chao1 estimator, and Recon v2.1 estimates of unobserved clonotypes were used to assess repertoire richness. OLGA was used to compute generation probabilities for all TCRbeta clonotypes that the gDNA method yielded from a handful of donors. TCRdb provides this immuneACCESS table in a form limited to in-frame rearrangements. Some clones are lacking; in checked studies, under half of them reflect an unresolved V gene, and why the rest are absent is not known. The DNA gave D and trimming, while V, J and clone size come from that table. The sample yields over 800,000 clones; roughly 92% were counted once. Under 30% of the sample is in the top ten clones.

Remarks on this clone: Its antigen is not yet known. No much larger clone exists at a distance of one base, and base qualities are not known.

What was sequenced was naive CD8+ T cells sorted from blood. What this sample's cell subset or site label stands for: CD45RA+CCR7+. The receptor was derived from a man under 40 in good health. The rearranged segments are TRBV18 and TRBJ2-7; TRBD1 matches 9 bases in the middle. The sequenced DNA: TGTGCCAGCTCGCCGCGGGACAGGGCTTCCTACGAGCAGTACTTC. Protein translation: CASSPRDRASYEQYF.